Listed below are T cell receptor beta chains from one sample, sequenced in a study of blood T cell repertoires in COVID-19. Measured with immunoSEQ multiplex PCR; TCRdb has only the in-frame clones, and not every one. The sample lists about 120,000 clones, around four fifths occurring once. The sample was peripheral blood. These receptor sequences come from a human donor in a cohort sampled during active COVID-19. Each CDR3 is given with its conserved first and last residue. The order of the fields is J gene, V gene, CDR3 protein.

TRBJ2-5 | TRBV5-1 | CASSTGQGETQYF
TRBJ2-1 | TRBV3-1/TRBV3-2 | CASSGGAGNEQFF
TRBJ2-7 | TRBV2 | CASREDSYEQYF
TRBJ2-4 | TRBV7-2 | CASSLETSGGVKHF
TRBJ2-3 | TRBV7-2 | CASSLLLAGGSSTDTQYF
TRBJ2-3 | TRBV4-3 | CASSQEASGGLEDTQYF
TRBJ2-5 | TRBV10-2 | CASSGTSGQETQYF
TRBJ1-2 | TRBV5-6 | CASSPGTGVGYTF
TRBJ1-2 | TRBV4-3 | CASSQDALQGYYGYTF
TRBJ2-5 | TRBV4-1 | CASSHGTSPLQETQYF
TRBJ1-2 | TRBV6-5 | CASSYSRTGANYGYTF
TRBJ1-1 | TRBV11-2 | CASSAAQGLNTEAFF
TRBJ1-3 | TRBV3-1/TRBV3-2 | CASSQQGNTIYF
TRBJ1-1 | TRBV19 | CASSPLQGLDTEAFF